This TCR beta chain was captured in a study of regulatory T cells in long-lasting Graves disease. Broader study findings: Persistent Graves' patients had lower TCR diversity than newly diagnosed ones. Persistent disease was characterized by preferential usage of TRBV28, TRBJ1-2 and TRBJ2-5.

With iRepertoire HTBI primers and Arm-PCR of CDR3 regions, TCR beta libraries were built. Per the original methods: Sequenced samples collectively carried under 75 TRBV and around 15 TRBJ segments. TCRdb fed the multiplex PCR reads into MiXCR, producing one record per CDR3 protein. None of the V and J calls come from the authors' own analysis; TCRdb made them. Altogether a few hundred thousand distinct CDR3 sequences are present, around a quarter being singletons, with the ten largest covering around 24%. CDR3 length: 16 amino acids. Germline V gene lookup returns CDR1 SGHDN and CDR2 FVKESK. Trimming shortened V by 2 bases and J by 5 bases, and 18 bases separated the two germline ends. Specified time point: persistent/refractory GD, antithyroid drugs over 5 years with positive TRAb. From RNA extracted from PBMCs, the TCR library was made. The source of the patients was an endocrinology department in Xi'an, China.

The table lists this clonotype with a few counts. What it binds is unknown. This chain links TRBV14 with TRBJ2-5, with D perhaps matching TRBD2 (6 bases). The receptor was isolated from a female donor with Graves disease. The starting material was peripheral blood mononuclear cells (PBMCs), obtained when the disease was refractory, from a patient treated with antithyroid drugs. This chain's CDR3 is CASSQRPSGSLETQYF. DNA of the CDR3: TGTGCCAGCAGCCAAAGACCCAGCGGGTCCTTGGAGACCCAGTACTTC.